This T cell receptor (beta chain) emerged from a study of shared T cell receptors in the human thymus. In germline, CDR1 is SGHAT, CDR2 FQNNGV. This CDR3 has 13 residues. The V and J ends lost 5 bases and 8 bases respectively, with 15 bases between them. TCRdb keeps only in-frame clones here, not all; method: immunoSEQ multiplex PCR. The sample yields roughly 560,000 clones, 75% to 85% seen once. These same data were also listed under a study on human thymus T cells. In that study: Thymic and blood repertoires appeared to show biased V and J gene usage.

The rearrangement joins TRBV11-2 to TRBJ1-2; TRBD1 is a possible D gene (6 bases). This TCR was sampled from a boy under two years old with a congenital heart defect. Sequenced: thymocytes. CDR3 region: CASSGQPRWGYTF. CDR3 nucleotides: TGTGCCAGCAGCGGACAGCCGCGGTGGGGCTACACCTTC.